This T cell receptor beta chain stems from a study of blood T cell repertoires in COVID-19. The wider study: The origin of the acute and convalescent COVID-19 samples was the United States, Italy and Spain. PBMCs, B-cell-depleted T cells, or T cells provided the cDNA or gDNA that made up the material.

Germline CDR1 and CDR2: SGHTA and FQGNSA. This CDR3 has 13 amino acids. The ends were cut back, 2 bases at V and 7 bases at J, with 11 bases in the middle. Methods used by the authors: Amplification with reference gene primers provided the estimates of nucleated cell counts. The method was immunoSEQ multiplex PCR; TCRdb's version includes in-frame clones alone and lacks a portion of them. For V, J and clone size, that table is used; D and trimming come from the DNA. The sample includes fewer than 200,000 clones, about 80% of them seen just once. The sequence derives from a man aged 60 to 75 with acute or convalescent COVID-19. The sequencing input was peripheral blood. The rearrangement uses TRBV7-2 and TRBJ1-1; D unclear. This CDR3 is CASSLRRNLEAFF. The CDR3 DNA is TGTGCCAGCAGCTTACGGAGAAACCTTGAAGCTTTCTTT.